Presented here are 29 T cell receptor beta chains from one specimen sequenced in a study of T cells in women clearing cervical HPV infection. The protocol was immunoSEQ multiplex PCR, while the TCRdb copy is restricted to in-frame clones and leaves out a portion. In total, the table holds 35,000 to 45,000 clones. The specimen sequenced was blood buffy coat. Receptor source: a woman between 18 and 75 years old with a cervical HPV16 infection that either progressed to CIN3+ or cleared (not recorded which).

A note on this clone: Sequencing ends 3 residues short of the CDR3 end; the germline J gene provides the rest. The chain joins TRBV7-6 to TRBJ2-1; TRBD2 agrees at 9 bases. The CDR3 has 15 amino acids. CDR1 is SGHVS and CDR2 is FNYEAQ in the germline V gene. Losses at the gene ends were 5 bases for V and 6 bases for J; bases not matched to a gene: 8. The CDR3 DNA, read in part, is TGTGCCAGCAGCGAACTAGCGGGCGGTACCAATGAG. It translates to CASSELAGGTNE. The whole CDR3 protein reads CASSELAGGTNEQFF.

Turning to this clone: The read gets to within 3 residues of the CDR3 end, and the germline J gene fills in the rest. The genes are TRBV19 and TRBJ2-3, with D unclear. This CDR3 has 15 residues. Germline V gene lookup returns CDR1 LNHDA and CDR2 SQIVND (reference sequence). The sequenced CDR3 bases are TGTGCCAGTAGTATCTTAGGGTTGAGCAATCAGCCG. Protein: CASSILGLSNQP. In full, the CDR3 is CASSILGLSNQPQYF.

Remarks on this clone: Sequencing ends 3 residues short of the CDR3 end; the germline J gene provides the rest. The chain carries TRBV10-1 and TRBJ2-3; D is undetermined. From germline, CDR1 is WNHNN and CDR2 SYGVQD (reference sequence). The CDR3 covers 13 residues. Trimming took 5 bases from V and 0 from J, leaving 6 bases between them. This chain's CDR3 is CASSQRSTDTQYF. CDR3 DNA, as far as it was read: TGCGCCAGCAGTCAACGGAGCACAGATACG.

The sequenced CDR3 bases are TGCAGTGCTAGAGATATGGTGTCCCTAATGCCGAACACTGAA. Its translation: CSARDMVSLMPNTE. The full CDR3 protein reads CSARDMVSLMPNTEAFF. This sequence joins TRBV20-1 and TRBJ1-1; D gene unclear. The CDR3 goes on 3 residues after the read ends, and that part is filled in from the germline J gene. V lost 0 bases and J lost 1, with 18 bases in between. In germline, CDR1 is DFQATT, CDR2 SNEGSKA (reference sequence). CDR3 size: 17 residues.

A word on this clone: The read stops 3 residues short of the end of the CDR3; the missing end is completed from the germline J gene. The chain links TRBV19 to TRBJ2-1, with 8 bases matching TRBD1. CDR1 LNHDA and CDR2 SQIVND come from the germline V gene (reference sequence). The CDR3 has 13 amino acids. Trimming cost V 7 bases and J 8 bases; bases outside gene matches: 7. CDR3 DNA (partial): TGTGCCAGTATAGGGACAGGCTGGGATGAG. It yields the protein CASIGTGWDE. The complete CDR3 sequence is CASIGTGWDEQFF.

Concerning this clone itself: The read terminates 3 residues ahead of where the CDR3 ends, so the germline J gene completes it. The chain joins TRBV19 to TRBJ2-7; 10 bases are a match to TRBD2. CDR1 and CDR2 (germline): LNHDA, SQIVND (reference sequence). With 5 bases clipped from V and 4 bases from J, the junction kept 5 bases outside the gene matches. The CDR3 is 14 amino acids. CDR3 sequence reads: CASSSGLASYEQYF. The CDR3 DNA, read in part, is TGTGCCAGTAGTTCGGGACTAGCGAGTTACGAG.

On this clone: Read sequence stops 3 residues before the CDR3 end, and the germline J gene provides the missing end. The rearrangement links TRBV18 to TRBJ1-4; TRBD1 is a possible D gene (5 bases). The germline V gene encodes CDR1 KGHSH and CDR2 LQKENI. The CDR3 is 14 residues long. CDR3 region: CASSRDRDNSPLFF. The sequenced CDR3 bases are TGTGCCAGCTCAAGAGACAGAGATAATTCACCA.

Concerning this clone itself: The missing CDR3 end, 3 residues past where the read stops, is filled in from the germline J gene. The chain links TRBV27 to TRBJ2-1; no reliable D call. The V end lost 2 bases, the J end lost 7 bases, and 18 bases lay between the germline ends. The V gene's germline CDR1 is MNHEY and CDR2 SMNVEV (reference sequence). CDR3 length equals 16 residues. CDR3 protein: CASSLKGQNLWNEQFF. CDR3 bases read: TGTGCCAGCAGTTTAAAAGGCCAAAACCTCTGGAATGAG.

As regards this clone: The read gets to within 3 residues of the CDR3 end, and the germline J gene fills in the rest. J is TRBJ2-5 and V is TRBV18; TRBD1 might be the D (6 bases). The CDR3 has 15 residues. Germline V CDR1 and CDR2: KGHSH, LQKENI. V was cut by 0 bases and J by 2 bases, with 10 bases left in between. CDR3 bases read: TGTGCCAGCTCACCACCGGACAGAGGGCAAGAGACC. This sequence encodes CASSPPDRGQET. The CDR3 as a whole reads CASSPPDRGQETQYF.

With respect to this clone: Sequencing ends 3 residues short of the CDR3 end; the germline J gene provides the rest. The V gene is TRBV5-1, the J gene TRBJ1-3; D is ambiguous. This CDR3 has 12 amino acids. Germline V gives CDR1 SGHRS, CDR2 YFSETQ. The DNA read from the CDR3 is TGCGCCAGCAGCTTGGCCCTTAGAGAG. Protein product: CASSLALRE. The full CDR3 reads CASSLALREIYF.

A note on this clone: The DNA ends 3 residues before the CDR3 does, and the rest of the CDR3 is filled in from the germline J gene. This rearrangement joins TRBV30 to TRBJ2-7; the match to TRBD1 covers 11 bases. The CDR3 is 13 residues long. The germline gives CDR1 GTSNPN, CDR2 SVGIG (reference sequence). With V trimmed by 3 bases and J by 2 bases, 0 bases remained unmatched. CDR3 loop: CAWRDRGPYEQYF. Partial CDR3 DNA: TGTGCCTGGAGGGACAGGGGGCCCTACGAG.

CDR3 loop: CASSQGTGAAYEQYF. The covered CDR3 bases are TGTGCCAGCAGCCAAGGCACGGGAGCGGCCTACGAG. The rearrangement joins TRBV4-2 to TRBJ2-7; possibly TRBD2 for D (6 bases). The read gets to within 3 residues of the CDR3 end, and the germline J gene fills in the rest. The V end lost 1 base, the J end lost 2 bases, and 12 bases lay between the germline ends. This CDR3 has 15 residues. Germline values: CDR1 LGHNA, CDR2 YNFKEQ.

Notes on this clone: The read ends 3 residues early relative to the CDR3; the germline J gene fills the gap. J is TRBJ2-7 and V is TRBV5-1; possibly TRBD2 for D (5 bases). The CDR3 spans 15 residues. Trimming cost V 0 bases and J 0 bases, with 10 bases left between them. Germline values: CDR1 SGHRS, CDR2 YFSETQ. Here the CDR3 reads CASSLVSRGSYEQYF. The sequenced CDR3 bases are TGCGCCAGCAGCTTGGTCAGCCGGGGCTCCTACGAG.

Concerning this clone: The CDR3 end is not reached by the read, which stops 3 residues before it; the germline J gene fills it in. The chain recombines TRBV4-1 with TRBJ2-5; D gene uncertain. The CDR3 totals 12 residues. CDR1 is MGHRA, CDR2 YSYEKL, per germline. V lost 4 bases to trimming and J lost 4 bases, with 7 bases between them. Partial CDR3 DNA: TGCGCCAGCAGCCTCTCCCCAGAGACC. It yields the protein CASSLSPET. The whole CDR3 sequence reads CASSLSPETQYF.

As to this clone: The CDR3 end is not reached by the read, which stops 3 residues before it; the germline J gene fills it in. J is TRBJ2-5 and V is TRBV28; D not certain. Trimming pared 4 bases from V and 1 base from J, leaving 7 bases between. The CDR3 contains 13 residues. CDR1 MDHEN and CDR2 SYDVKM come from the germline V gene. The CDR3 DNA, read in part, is TGTGCCAGCAGTTATGTCAGCCAAGAGACC. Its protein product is CASSYVSQET. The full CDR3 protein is CASSYVSQETQYF.

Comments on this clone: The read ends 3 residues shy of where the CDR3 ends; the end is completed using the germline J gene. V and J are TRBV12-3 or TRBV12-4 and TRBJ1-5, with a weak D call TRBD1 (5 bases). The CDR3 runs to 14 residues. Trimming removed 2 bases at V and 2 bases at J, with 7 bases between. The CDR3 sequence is CASSLSRGNQPQHF. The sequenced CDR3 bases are TGTGCCAGCAGTTTAAGCAGGGGCAATCAGCCC.

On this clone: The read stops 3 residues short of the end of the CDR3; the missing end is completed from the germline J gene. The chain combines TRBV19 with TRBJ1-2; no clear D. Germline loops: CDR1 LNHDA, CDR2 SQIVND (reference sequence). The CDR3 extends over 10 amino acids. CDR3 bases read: TGTGCCAGTAGTGCCGGTACC. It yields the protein CASSAGT. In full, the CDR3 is CASSAGTYTF.

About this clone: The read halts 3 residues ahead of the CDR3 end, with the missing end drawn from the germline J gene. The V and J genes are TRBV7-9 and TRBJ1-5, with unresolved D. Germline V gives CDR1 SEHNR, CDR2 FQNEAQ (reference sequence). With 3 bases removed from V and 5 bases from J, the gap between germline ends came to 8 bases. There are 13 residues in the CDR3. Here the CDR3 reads CASSFSSDQPQHF. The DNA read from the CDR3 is TGTGCCAGCAGCTTTTCCAGCGATCAGCCC.

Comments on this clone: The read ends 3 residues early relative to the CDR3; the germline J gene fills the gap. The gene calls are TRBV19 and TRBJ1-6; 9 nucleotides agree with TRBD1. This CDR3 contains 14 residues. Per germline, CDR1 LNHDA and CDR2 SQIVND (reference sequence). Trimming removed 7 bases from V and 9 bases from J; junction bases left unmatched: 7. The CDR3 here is CASTPGQGSSPLHF. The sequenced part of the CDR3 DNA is TGTGCCAGTACCCCGGGACAGGGTAGTTCACCC.

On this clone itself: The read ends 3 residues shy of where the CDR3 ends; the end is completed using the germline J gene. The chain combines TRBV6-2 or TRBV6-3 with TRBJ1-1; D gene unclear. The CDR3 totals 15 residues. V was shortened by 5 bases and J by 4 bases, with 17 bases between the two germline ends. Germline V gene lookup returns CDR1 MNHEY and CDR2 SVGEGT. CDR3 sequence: CASSPISPAGTEAFF. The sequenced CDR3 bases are TGTGCCAGCAGTCCTATATCTCCCGCGGGCACTGAA.

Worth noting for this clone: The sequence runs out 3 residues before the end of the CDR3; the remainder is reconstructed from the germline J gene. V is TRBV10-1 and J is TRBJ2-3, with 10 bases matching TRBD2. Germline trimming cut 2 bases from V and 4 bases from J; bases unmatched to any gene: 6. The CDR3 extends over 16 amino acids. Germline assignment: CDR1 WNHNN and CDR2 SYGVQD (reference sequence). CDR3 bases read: TGCGCCAGCAGTGAGAGGAGCGGGAGGGCCCCAGATACG. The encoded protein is CASSERSGRAPDT. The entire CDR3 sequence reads CASSERSGRAPDTQYF.

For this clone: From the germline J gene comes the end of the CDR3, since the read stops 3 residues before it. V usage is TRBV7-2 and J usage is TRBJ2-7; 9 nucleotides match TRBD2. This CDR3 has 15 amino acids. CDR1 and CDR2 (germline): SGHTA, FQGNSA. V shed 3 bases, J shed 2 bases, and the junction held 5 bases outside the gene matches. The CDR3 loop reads CASSLDGLATYEQYF. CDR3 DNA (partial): TGTGCCAGCAGCTTGGATGGACTAGCGACCTACGAG.

The CDR3 here is CASSWDSQETQYF. Partial CDR3 DNA: TGCGCCAGCAGTTGGGACAGCCAAGAGACC. The V and J genes are TRBV5-1 and TRBJ2-5; TRBD1 matches 7 bases. The read stops 3 residues short of the end of the CDR3; the missing end is completed from the germline J gene. V dropped 5 bases and J dropped 1; count of bases not matched to a gene: 2. The CDR3 has 13 residues. Germline V gene lookup returns CDR1 SGHRS and CDR2 YFSETQ. Together with reference TRBV5-1 and TRBJ2-5, the CDR3 gives the full variable domain: KAGVTQTPRYLIKTRGQQVTLSCSPISGHRSVSWYQQTPGQGLQFLFEYFSETQRNKGNFPGRFSGRQFSNSRSEMNVSTLELGDSALYLCASSWDSQETQYFGPGTRLLVL.

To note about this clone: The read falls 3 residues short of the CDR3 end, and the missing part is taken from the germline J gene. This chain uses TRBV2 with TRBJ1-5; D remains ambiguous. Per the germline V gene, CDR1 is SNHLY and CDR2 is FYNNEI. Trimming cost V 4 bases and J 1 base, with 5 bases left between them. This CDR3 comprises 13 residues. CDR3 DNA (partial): TGTGCCAGCAGTGCGGGGAGCAATCAGCCC. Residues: CASSAGSNQP. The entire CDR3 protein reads CASSAGSNQPQHF.

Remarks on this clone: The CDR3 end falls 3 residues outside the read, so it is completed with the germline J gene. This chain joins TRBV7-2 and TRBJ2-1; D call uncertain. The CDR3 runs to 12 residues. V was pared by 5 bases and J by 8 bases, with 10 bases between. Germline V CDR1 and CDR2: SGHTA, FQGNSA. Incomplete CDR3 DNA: TGTGCCAGCAGCCCGAACTTGGATGAG. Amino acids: CASSPNLDE. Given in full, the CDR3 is CASSPNLDEQFF.

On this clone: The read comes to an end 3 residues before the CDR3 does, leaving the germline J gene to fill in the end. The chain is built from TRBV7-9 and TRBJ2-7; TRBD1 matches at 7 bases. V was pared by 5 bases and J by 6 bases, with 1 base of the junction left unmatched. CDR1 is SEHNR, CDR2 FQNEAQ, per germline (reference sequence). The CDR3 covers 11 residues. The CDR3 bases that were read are TGTGCCAGCAGCCCAGGGGGCGAG. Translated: CASSPGGE. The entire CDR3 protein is CASSPGGEQYF.

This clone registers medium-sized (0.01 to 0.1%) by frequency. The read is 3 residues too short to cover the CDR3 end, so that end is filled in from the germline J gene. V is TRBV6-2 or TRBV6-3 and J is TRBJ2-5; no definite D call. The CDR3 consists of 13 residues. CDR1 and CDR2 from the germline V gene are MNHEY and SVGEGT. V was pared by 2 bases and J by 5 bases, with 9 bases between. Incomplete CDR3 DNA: TGTGCCAGCAGTTACGGTATAGGGGAGACC. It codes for CASSYGIGET. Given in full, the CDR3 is CASSYGIGETQYF.

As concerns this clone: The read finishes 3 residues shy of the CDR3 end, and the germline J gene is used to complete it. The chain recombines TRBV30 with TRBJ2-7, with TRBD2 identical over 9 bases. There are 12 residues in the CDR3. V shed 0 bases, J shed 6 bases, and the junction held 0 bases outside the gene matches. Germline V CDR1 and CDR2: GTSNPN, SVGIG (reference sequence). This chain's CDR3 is CAWSVLAGEQYF. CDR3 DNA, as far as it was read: TGTGCCTGGAGTGTACTAGCGGGCGAG.

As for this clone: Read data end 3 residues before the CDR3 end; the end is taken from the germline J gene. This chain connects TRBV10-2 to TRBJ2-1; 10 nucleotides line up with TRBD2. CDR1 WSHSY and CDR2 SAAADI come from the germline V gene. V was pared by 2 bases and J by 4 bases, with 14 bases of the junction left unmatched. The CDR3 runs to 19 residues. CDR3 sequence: CASSETADPSGGSYNEQFF. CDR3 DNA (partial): TGCGCCAGCAGTGAGACTGCCGACCCTAGCGGGGGCTCATACAATGAG.